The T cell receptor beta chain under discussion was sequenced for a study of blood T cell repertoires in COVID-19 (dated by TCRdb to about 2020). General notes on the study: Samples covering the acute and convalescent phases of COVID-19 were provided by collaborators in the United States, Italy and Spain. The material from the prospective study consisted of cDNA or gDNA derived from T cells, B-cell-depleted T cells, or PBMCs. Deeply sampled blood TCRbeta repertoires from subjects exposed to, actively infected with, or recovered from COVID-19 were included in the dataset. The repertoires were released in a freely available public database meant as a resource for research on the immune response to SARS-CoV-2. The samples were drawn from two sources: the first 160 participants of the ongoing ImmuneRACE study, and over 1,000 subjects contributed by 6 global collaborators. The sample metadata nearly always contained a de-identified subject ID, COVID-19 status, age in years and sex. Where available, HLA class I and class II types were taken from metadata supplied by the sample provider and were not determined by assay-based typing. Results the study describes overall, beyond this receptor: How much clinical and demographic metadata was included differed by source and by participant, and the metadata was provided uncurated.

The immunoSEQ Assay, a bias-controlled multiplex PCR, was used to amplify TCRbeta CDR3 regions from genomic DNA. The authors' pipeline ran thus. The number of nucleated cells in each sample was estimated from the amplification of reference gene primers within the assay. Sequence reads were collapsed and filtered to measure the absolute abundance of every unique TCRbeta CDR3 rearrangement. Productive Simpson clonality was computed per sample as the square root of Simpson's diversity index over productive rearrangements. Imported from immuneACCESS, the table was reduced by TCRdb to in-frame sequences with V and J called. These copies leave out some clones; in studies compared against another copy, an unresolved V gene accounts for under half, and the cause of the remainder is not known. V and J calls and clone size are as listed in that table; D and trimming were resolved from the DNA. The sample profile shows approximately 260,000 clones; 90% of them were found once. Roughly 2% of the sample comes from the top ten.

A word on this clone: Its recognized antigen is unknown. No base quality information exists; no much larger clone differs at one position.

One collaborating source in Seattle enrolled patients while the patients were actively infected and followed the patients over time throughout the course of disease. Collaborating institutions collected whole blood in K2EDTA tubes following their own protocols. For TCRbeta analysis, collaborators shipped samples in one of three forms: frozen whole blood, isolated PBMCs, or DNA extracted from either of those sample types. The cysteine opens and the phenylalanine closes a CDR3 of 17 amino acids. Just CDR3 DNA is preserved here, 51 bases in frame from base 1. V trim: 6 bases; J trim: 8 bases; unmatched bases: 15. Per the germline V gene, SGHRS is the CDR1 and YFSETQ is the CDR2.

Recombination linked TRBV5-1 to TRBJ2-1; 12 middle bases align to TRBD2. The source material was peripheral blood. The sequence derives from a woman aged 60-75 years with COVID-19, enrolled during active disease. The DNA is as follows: TGCGCCAGCACCGGGCTAGCGGGGGGGCACTTCTCCGATGAGCAGTTCTTC. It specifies CASTGLAGGHFSDEQFF.